The 2 T cell receptor beta chains reported below all come from one sample, sequenced in a study of blood T cell repertoires in COVID-19. Repertoires were generated with immunoSEQ multiplex PCR, while TCRdb's copy carries only in-frame clones and drops some. The table has roughly 120,000 clones, approximately 74% seen once. Sequences were obtained from peripheral blood. The origin of the receptors is a man older than 75 with COVID-19, enrolled during active disease.

The chain is built from TRBV4-1 and TRBJ2-7; TRBD2 might be the D (6 bases). Germline V gives CDR1 MGHRA, CDR2 YSYEKL. This CDR3 region has 16 residues. The V end lost 1 base, the J end lost 0 bases, and 13 bases lay between the germline ends. CDR3 loop: CASSQGHSGLSYEQYF. CDR3 nucleotide sequence: TGCGCCAGCAGCCAAGGCCATAGCGGACTCTCCTACGAGCAGTACTTC.

This chain joins TRBV7-9 and TRBJ2-1; a possible D gene is TRBD2 (6 bases). CDR3 size: 16 residues. Trimming took 5 bases from V and 9 from J, leaving 23 bases between them. CDR1 is SEHNR, CDR2 FQNEAQ, per germline (reference sequence). The CDR3 DNA is TGTGCCAGCAGCCATGTCCAATTACGGACTAAGGGTGAGCAGTTCTTC. This gives the protein CASSHVQLRTKGEQFF. Filled out from reference TRBV7-9 and TRBJ2-1, the complete variable domain reads DTGVSQNPRHKITKRGQNVTFRCDPISEHNRLYWYRQTLGQGPEFLTYFQNEAQLEKSRLLSDRFSAERPKGSFSTLEIQRTEQGDSAMYLCASSHVQLRTKGEQFFGPGTRLTVL.